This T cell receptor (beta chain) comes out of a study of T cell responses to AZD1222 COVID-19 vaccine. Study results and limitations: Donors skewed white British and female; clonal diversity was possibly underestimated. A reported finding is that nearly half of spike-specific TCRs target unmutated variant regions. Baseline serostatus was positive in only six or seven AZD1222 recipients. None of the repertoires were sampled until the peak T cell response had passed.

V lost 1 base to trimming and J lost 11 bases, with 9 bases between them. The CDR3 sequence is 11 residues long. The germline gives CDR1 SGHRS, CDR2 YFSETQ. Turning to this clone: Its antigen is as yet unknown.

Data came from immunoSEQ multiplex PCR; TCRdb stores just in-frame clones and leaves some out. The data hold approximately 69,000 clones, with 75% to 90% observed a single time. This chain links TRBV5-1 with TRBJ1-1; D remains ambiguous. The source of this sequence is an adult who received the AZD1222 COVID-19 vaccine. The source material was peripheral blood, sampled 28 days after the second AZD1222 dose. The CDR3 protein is CASSLSGSAFF. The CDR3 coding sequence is TGCGCCAGCAGCTTGTCCGGTTCGGCTTTCTTT.